What follows are 3 T cell receptor beta chains derived from one specimen sequenced in a study of T cells after yellow fever vaccination (dated by TCRdb to 2018 to 2020). The library relied on 5' RACE. Sequencing was performed on an Illumina HiSeq 2500. TCRdb took the public reads, trimmed them with fastp at Q25, ran MiXCR for clone calling and kept in-frame beta chains. Every distinct CDR3 protein forms one entry, paired with its most common genes and DNA. In all, the sample holds almost 70,000 distinct CDR3 sequences, and approximately 5.9% of those were seen once. Under 2.5% of the sample goes to the ten largest clones. This sample's treatment or condition label indicates: live attenuated yellow fever vaccine strain. Sequenced material: CD4+ T cells sorted from PBMCs, taken around 14 days after the first yellow fever vaccination. The receptors shown here come from a man younger than 30 who received the YFV17D yellow fever vaccine.

There are many counts of this clonotype. The J gene is TRBJ2-6, the V gene TRBV28, with D perhaps assigned TRBD1 or TRBD2 (5 bases each). The V gene lost 2 bases and the J gene lost 4 bases, with 9 bases spanning the gap. Germline V lookup: CDR1 MDHEN, CDR2 SYDVKM. This CDR3 comprises 15 residues. DNA of the CDR3: TGTGCCAGCAGTTTAGGGGGTTCGGGGGCCAACGTCCTGACTTTC. It translates to CASSLGGSGANVLTF. Using reference TRBV28 and TRBJ2-6 for the parts outside the CDR3, the full variable domain is DVKVTQSSRYLVKRTGEKVFLECVQDMDHENMFWYRQDPGLGLRLIYFSYDVKMKEKGDIPEGYSVSREKKERFSLILESASTNQTSMYLCASSLGGSGANVLTFGAGSRLTVL.

To note about this clonotype: A much larger clone differs by one base, so this may be a read error. The V gene is TRBV5-1, the J gene TRBJ2-5, with TRBD1 identical over 9 bases. Germline assignment: CDR1 SGHRS and CDR2 YFSETQ. The junction had 5 bases not matched to a gene; V was cut back by 3 bases and J by 5 bases. The CDR3 extends over 14 amino acids. The CDR3 bases are TGCGCCAGCAGCTCCGGGACAGGGCATGAGACCCAGTACTTC. This sequence encodes CASSSGTGHETQYF.

In this sample, this clonotype turned up many times. The chain recombines TRBV6-5 with TRBJ1-1, with D unresolved. Germline V gene data show CDR1 as MNHEY and CDR2 as SVGAGI. V lost 0 bases to trimming and J lost 3 bases, with 14 bases between them. This CDR3 comprises 16 residues. Written as DNA, the CDR3 is TGTGCCAGCAGTTACTCGACCGTAGGGCAGGACACTGAAGCTTTCTTT. Amino acids: CASSYSTVGQDTEAFF.